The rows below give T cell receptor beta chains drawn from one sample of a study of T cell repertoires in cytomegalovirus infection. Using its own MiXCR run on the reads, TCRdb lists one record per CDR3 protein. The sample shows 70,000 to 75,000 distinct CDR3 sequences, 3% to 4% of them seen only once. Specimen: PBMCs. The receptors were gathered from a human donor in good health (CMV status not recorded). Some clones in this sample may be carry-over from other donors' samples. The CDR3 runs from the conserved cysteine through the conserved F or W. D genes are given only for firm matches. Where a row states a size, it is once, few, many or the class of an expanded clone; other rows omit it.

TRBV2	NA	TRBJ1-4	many	TGTGCCAGCACCAAGTGGGGTAATGAAAAACTGTTTTTT	CASTKWGNEKLFF
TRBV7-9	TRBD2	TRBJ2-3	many	TGTGCCAGCAGCGCCTCGCTAGCGGGGGGCGCAGATACGCAGTATTTT	CASSASLAGGADTQYF
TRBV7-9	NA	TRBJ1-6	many	TGTGCCAGCGGACAGACAAATAATTCACCCCTCCACTTT	CASGQTNNSPLHF
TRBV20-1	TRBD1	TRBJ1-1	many	TGCAGTGCTAGAGTTGGGACAGCTAGCACTGAAGCTTTCTTT	CSARVGTASTEAFF
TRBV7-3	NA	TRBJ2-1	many	TGTGCCAGCAGTCCCAAGGGCTCCAATGAGCAGTTCTTC	CASSPKGSNEQFF
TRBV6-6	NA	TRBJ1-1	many	TGTGCCAGCAGTGCCATGGGGAGCACTGAAGCTTTCTTT	CASSAMGSTEAFF
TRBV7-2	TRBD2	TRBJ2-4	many	TGTGCCAGCAGTCCCGGGGGGTCGGGGAAAAACATTCAGTACTTC	CASSPGGSGKNIQYF
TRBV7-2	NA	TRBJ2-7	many	TGTGCCAGCAGCCTGGGGGGGACAGCTCTTTCCTACGAGCAGTACTTC	CASSLGGTALSYEQYF
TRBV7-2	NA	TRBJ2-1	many	TGTGCCAGCAGCTTAAGACAGGTTGTTGAGCAGTTCTTC	CASSLRQVVEQFF
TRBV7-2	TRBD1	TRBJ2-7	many	TGTGCCAGCAGCCAAAACAGGGGGGACAGGGGGACCTACGAGCAGTACTTC	CASSQNRGDRGTYEQYF
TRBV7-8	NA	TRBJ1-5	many	TGTGCCAGCAGCTTAGCCAACGGGATCGTAGATCAGCCCCAGCATTTT	CASSLANGIVDQPQHF
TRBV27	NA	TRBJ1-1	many	TGTGCCAGCAGTTTTCCTGGCAGTGAAGCTTTCTTT	CASSFPGSEAFF
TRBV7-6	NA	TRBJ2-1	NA	TGTGCTAGCAGTCCTGCAAGGGGCCATGAGCAGTTCTTC	CASSPARGHEQFF
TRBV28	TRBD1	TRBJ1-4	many	TGTGCCAGTAATAACCCCTCCTGGGACAGGGGGGATGAAAAACTGTTTTTT	CASNNPSWDRGDEKLFF
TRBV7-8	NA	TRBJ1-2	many	TGTGCCACACAAGCTCGAGGTGGCTACACCTTC	CATQARGGYTF
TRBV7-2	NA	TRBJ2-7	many	TGTGCCAGCAGCCCAGGAAGGGAGCAGTACTTC	CASSPGREQYF
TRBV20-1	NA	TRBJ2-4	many	TGCAGTGCTAGAGATGGGAGAGCCAAAAACATTCAGTACTTC	CSARDGRAKNIQYF
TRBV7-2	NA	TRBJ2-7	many	TGTGCCAGCAGCCCCCCCGCTAATAGAGAGCAGTACTTC	CASSPPANREQYF
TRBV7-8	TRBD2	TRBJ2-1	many	TGTGCCAGCAGCTCCGCGGGGGGGCTGCAGTTCTTC	CASSSAGGLQFF
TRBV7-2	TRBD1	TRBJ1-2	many	TGTGCCAGCAGCTTCGGGACAGTAGCTAACTATGGCTACACCTTC	CASSFGTVANYGYTF
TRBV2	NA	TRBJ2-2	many	TGTGCCAGCAGTTTGACTACCGGTTTAGGCGGGGAGCTGTTTTTT	CASSLTTGLGGELFF
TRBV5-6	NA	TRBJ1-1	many	TGTGCCAGCAGCTGGGATTCCGGGGGGGCTACTGAAGCTTTCTTT	CASSWDSGGATEAFF
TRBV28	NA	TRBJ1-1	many	TGTGCCAGCAACCGTCCCCTGACTGAAGCTTTCTTT	CASNRPLTEAFF
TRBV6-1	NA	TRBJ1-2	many	TGTGCCAGCAGCAACCGGCGGGACTATGGCTACACCTTC	CASSNRRDYGYTF
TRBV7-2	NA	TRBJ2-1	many	TGTGCCAGCAGCCTCTACAGGACTTCTCACAATGAGCAGTTCTTC	CASSLYRTSHNEQFF
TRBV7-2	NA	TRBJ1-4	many	TGTGCCAGCAGCTTAGCCTCCCTTAATGAAAAACTGTTTTTT	CASSLASLNEKLFF
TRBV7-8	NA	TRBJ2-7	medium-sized	TGTGCCAGCAGCTTCCAAAATGAGCAGTACTTC	CASSFQNEQYF
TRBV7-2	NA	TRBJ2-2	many	TGTGCCAGCAGCTTAGTGGGGGGGAACACCGGGGAGCTGTTTTTT	CASSLVGGNTGELFF
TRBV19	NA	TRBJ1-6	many	TGTGCCAGTAGTTGGGGTTTGAATTCACCCCTCCACTTT	CASSWGLNSPLHF
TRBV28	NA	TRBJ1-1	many	TGTGCCAGCAGTCTCGCGCGTAGTGAAGCTTTCTTT	CASSLARSEAFF
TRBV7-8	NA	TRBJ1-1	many	TGTGCCAGCAGCTTAGATCCGCCTAACACTGAAGCTTTCTTT	CASSLDPPNTEAFF
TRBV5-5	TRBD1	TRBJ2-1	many	TGTGCCAGCAGCCAAAGGACAGGGCTGATCAATGAGCAGTTCTTC	CASSQRTGLINEQFF
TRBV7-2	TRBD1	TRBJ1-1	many	TGTGCCAACAGCTTCACTCGGGACAGCACGAACACTGAAGCTTTCTTT	CANSFTRDSTNTEAFF
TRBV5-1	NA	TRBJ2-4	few	TGCGCCAGCAGGCAACCTCAGCGAGTCTACAAAAACATTCAGTACTTC	CASRQPQRVYKNIQYF
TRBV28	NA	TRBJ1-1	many	TGTGCTACGAGCCTGAACACTGAAGCTTTCTTT	CATSLNTEAFF
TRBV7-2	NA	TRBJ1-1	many	TGTGCCAGCAGCTTAGCAATCCCACAGGGAGGGAACACTGAAGCTTTCTTT	CASSLAIPQGGNTEAFF
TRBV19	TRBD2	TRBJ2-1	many	TGTGCCAGTAGTGCCAGGACTAGCGGTACCTACAATGAGCAGTTCTTC	CASSARTSGTYNEQFF
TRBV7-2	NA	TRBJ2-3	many	TGTGCCAGCAGCCTAGCCCTCTTCAGTCATGCTAGCACAGATACGCAGTATTTT	CASSLALFSHASTDTQYF
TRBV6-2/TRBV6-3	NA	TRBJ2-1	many	TGTGCCAGCAGATCCCTCTCCTCTGGCAGCTCCTACAATGAGCAGTTCTTC	CASRSLSSGSSYNEQFF
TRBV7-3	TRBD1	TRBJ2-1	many	TGTGCCAGCAGCCCAGCCGGGACAGGGGCCAATGAGCAGTTCTTC	CASSPAGTGANEQFF
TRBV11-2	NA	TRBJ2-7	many	TGTGCCAGCAGCTTAGACACTTTCTACGAGCAGTACTTC	CASSLDTFYEQYF
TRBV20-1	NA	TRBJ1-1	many	TGCAGTGCACCCATCCGGGACATTGGTGCTTTCTTT	CSAPIRDIGAFF
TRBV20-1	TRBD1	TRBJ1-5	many	TGCAGTGCTATGGAGGGGGCCGGCAATCAGCCCCAGCATTTT	CSAMEGAGNQPQHF
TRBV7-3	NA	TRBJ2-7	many	TGTGCCAGCAGCTTACAGGGATACGAGCAGTACTTC	CASSLQGYEQYF
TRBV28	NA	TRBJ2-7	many	TGTGCCAGTTTTGGGACACTATACGAGCAGTACTTC	CASFGTLYEQYF
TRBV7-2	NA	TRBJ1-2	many	TGTGCCAGCAGCTTAGAGAACTATGGCTACACCTTC	CASSLENYGYTF
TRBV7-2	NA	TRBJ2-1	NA	TGTGCCAGCAGCTTAGGATCGGGCTTAGGGGGGGCGGGTAATGAGCAGTTCTTC	CASSLGSGLGGAGNEQFF
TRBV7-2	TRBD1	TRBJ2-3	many	TGTGCCAGCAGCTGGGACAGGGCAGATACGCAGTATTTT	CASSWDRADTQYF
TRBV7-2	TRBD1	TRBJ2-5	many	TGTGCCAGCTCCAGGGGGCAAGAGACCCAGTACTTC	CASSRGQETQYF
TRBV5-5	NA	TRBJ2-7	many	TGTGCCAGCAGCAGGTACTCGTCCGGGTCTCTGCAGTACTTC	CASSRYSSGSLQYF
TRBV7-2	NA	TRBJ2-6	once	TGTGCCAGCAGCCAAGGCCAGGGGCTTGGGGCCAACGTCCTGACTTTC	CASSQGQGLGANVLTF
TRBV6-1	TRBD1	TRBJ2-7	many	TGTGCCAGCATCTTCTCACCGGGACAGAGCTACGAGCAGTACTTC	CASIFSPGQSYEQYF
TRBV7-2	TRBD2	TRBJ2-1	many	TGTGCCAGCAGCACGACTAGCGGGGGATCTCGGGAGCAGTTCTTC	CASSTTSGGSREQFF